A selection of T cell receptor beta chains follows, all from one sample in a study of cytomegalovirus exposure and HLA in healthy donors. Using immunoSEQ multiplex PCR, the repertoire was profiled, and TCRdb retains in-frame clones only, with some absent. The table includes more than 100,000 clones, around 76% detected once. Sequenced: PBMCs. The receptor set was obtained from a woman between 18 and 29 years old in good health and CMV-seropositive. Each CDR3 is given with its conserved first and last residue. A D gene is named only where the DNA matches it firmly. Clone size appears in some rows only: once, few, many, or a class for an expanded clone.

J gene	clone size	V gene	D gene	CDR3 DNA	CDR3 protein
TRBJ1-6	.	TRBV5-1	.	TGCGCCAGCAGCTTGGAGGGACTTATAAATTCACCCCTCCACTTT	CASSLEGLINSPLHF
TRBJ1-1	.	TRBV7-2	.	TGTGCCAGCAGCTTAGTAGGCAGGGCTGAAGCTTTCTTT	CASSLVGRAEAFF
TRBJ2-2	.	TRBV6-4	.	TGTGCCAGCAGTGAAGGGACGGGGGACACCGGGGAGCTGTTTTTT	CASSEGTGDTGELFF
TRBJ1-3	.	TRBV9	.	TGTGCCAGCAGCGCCCACTCTGGAAACACCATATATTTT	CASSAHSGNTIYF
TRBJ1-5	.	TRBV10-3	TRBD1	TGTGCCATCAGTGAGTTTACAGGGGGGGGTCAGCCCCAGCATTTT	CAISEFTGGGQPQHF
TRBJ1-2	.	TRBV29-1	.	TGCAGCGTTGCCACACGTAACTATGGCTACACCTTC	CSVATRNYGYTF
TRBJ2-7	.	TRBV10-3	TRBD2	TGTGCCATCAGTGAGCCGAAACTAGCGGGAGAGTACGAGCAGTACTTC	CAISEPKLAGEYEQYF
TRBJ2-2	.	TRBV9	TRBD2	TGTGCCAGCAGTCGGACTAGCGGGAGTCGGATTACCGGGGAGCTGTTTTTT	CASSRTSGSRITGELFF
TRBJ2-5	.	TRBV28	TRBD1	TGTGCCAGCGATGGGACAGGGGAATGGGAGACCCAGTACTTC	CASDGTGEWETQYF
TRBJ2-3	once	TRBV5-4	TRBD2	TGTGCCAGCAGCTTGGCGGGACTAGCGGAACACACAGATACGCAGTATTTT	CASSLAGLAEHTDTQYF
TRBJ2-2	.	TRBV19	TRBD2	TGTGCCAGTAGTATCGCGGGAGACGGGGAGCTGTTTTTT	CASSIAGDGELFF
TRBJ2-1	.	TRBV6-4	TRBD1	TGTGCCACCCCGGGACAGCCCTTTGAGCAGTTCTTC	CATPGQPFEQFF
TRBJ2-1	few	TRBV7-3	.	TGTGCCAGCAGCCTTGGCCCTAGCTCCTACAATGAGCAGTTCTTC	CASSLGPSSYNEQFF
TRBJ2-5	.	TRBV5-4	.	TGTGCCAGCAGCCATCCTAACGGGGAGACCCAGTACTTC	CASSHPNGETQYF
TRBJ2-3	.	TRBV4-2	TRBD1	TGTGCCAGCAGCCAGGACAGGGAAAATACGCAGTATTTT	CASSQDRENTQYF
TRBJ2-7	.	TRBV6-1	.	TGTGCCAGCAGTGAATCAGGCTACGAGCAGTACTTC	CASSESGYEQYF
TRBJ2-1	.	TRBV5-4	.	TGTGCCAGCAGCTCGGCGTCGGGAGATGAGCAGTTCTTC	CASSSASGDEQFF
TRBJ2-5	.	TRBV29-1	TRBD1	TGCAGCGGTGGGACAGGTGGGGGCCAAGAGACCCAGTACTTC	CSGGTGGGQETQYF
TRBJ2-4	.	TRBV6-1	.	TGTGCCAGCAGTGGGGGGGTTCTAGCCAAAAACATTCAGTACTTC	CASSGGVLAKNIQYF
TRBJ1-5	.	TRBV6-5	TRBD1	TGTGCCAGCAGCCCAAGACAGGGATATCAGCCCCAGCATTTT	CASSPRQGYQPQHF
TRBJ1-1	.	TRBV10-3	TRBD1	TGTGCCATCGGGGGACAGGGGAACACTGAAGCTTTCTTT	CAIGGQGNTEAFF
TRBJ1-2	.	TRBV9	TRBD1	TGTGCCAGCAGCGTAGGGGGGGCAGGGGGCCCCTATGGCTACACCTTC	CASSVGGAGGPYGYTF
TRBJ1-1	.	TRBV6-5	.	TGTGCCAGCAGTTACCGGGGGGGGCTGCGGAACACTGAAGCTTTCTTT	CASSYRGGLRNTEAFF
TRBJ2-1	.	TRBV27	TRBD1	TGTGCCAGCAGGTTTGCAGGGGGCCAAGAGCAGTTCTTC	CASRFAGGQEQFF
TRBJ1-2	.	TRBV6-1	.	TGTGCCAGTCCAAAAGACGGCTTGAGGGGCTACACCTTC	CASPKDGLRGYTF
TRBJ1-2	.	TRBV5-4	TRBD1	TGTGCCAGCAGCCATGCAGGGGGAAACTATGGCTACACCTTC	CASSHAGGNYGYTF
TRBJ1-3	few	TRBV7-9	TRBD1	TGTTCCAGCAGCTCAACAGGGGGTTCGGACACCATATATTTT	CSSSSTGGSDTIYF
TRBJ2-2	few	TRBV19	TRBD2	TGTGCCAGTAGTACCCGACTAGCGGAAGGCACCGGGGAGCTGTTTTTT	CASSTRLAEGTGELFF
TRBJ1-1	.	TRBV10-3	.	TGTGCCATCAGCGCGGACAGAATGGTTGAAGCTTTCTTT	CAISADRMVEAFF
TRBJ2-1	.	TRBV9	TRBD1	TGTGCCAGCAGCGTCAGACCAGGGGGAGCCGACAATGAGCAGTTCTTC	CASSVRPGGADNEQFF
TRBJ2-7	few	TRBV7-2	.	TGTGCCAGCAGCTTACAACTGAGAGGGTACGAGCAGTACTTC	CASSLQLRGYEQYF
TRBJ2-7	.	TRBV15	.	TGTGCCACCAGCAGGGTACAGGGATACGAGCAGTACTTC	CATSRVQGYEQYF
TRBJ2-1	.	TRBV4-3	.	TGCGCCAGCAGCCACGCGTACTACAATGAGCAGTTCTTC	CASSHAYYNEQFF
TRBJ2-5	.	TRBV29-1	.	TGCAGCGTGAAGCAATCTCAAGAGACCCAGTACTTC	CSVKQSQETQYF
TRBJ2-1	few	TRBV19	TRBD1	TGTGCCAGTACCATGGACAGGGGGCTCGGCAATGAGCAGTTCTTC	CASTMDRGLGNEQFF
TRBJ1-5	few	TRBV2	.	TGTGCCAGCAGTGAAAGATCCAGCAGGGCAAGCAATCAGCCCCAGCATTTT	CASSERSSRASNQPQHF
TRBJ2-7	.	TRBV7-2	TRBD2	TGTGCCAGCAGCTTAAGGGGAGCGGGAGGTCTGAGAGAGCAGTACTTC	CASSLRGAGGLREQYF
TRBJ2-1	once	TRBV10-3	TRBD2	TGTGCCATCAGTCTACTAGCGGGGGGGCTTAGTAGGAATGAGCAGTTCTTC	CAISLLAGGLSRNEQFF
TRBJ2-2	few	TRBV7-6	.	TGTGCCAGCAGCAACGGGAGTCCCGGGGAGCTGTTTTTT	CASSNGSPGELFF
TRBJ2-5	.	TRBV5-6	.	TGTGCCAGCAGCTTGGCCGCTGGTTCAGGGGTGGGAGAGACCCAGTACTTC	CASSLAAGSGVGETQYF
TRBJ2-7	.	TRBV5-1	TRBD1	TGCGCCAGCAGCTTCTCGACAGGGAGCTCCTACGAGCAGTACTTC	CASSFSTGSSYEQYF
TRBJ1-2	.	TRBV7-2	TRBD1	TGTGCCAGCAGCACCCGGACAGGGGGCAACTCTTTTAACTATGGCTACACCTTC	CASSTRTGGNSFNYGYTF
TRBJ2-5	.	TRBV2	.	TGTGCCGGTGCAGGTTTTGAAGAGACCCAGTACTTC	CAGAGFEETQYF
TRBJ2-5	.	TRBV4-1	TRBD2	TGCGCCAGCAGCCAAGAGTCGGGACTAGCGGGAGGGCTCTTGCGGACCCAGTACTTC	CASSQESGLAGGLLRTQYF
TRBJ1-4	.	TRBV10-3	.	TGTGCCATCAGTCCTAATACTGAAAAACTGTTTTTT	CAISPNTEKLFF
TRBJ2-7	few	TRBV5-1	TRBD1	TGCGCCAGCAGCCCTAGAACTTGGACAGGGATGAAGTCCTACGAGCAGTACTTC	CASSPRTWTGMKSYEQYF
TRBJ2-1	few	TRBV27	TRBD2	TGTGCCAGCAGTTTAAGGCTAGCGGGGACCGGGGTTAATGAGCAGTTCTTC	CASSLRLAGTGVNEQFF
TRBJ2-7	.	TRBV7-2	TRBD2	TGTGCCAGCAGCTTGTCAGCGGGACCTTCCTACGAGCAGTACTTC	CASSLSAGPSYEQYF
TRBJ2-7	.	TRBV7-8	TRBD2	TGTGCCAGCAGCACCAGTATAGCGGGAGTCGGTGAGCAGTACTTC	CASSTSIAGVGEQYF
TRBJ2-2	.	TRBV9	TRBD1	TGTGCCAGCAGCGTAGCAGGGGGAGAAACCGGGGAGCTGTTTTTT	CASSVAGGETGELFF
TRBJ1-4	.	TRBV5-8	.	TGTGCCAGCAGCTGGTCCTACAGCAATGAAAAACTGTTTTTT	CASSWSYSNEKLFF
TRBJ2-3	.	TRBV5-1	.	TGCGCCAGCAGCTTCAGACAGGTCCCAGATACGCAGTATTTT	CASSFRQVPDTQYF